This T cell receptor (beta chain) was identified during a study of Graves' ophthalmopathy and Graves' hyperthyroidism. Amplification of the TCR beta CDR3 regions used RNA transcripts (as template). HTBI-primed first-round RT-PCR preceded second-round multiplex PCR. TCRdb processed the multiplex PCR reads anew with MiXCR; each CDR3 protein has one entry. Here the sample spans approximately 1.2 million distinct CDR3 sequences, approximately 35% being singletons. The CDR3 spans 15 residues. The V end was cut by 8 bases, the J end by 4 bases, with 20 bases between. The V gene's germline CDR1 is LNHDA and CDR2 SQIVND (reference sequence). A few counts support this clonotype.

The sequencing sample was made of peripheral blood or thyroid tissue (not recorded which). The receptor's source is an adult man with Graves' hyperthyroidism. The rearrangement joins TRBV19 to TRBJ1-1, with D maybe TRBD1 (6 bases). CDR3 coding DNA: TGTGCCAGTCAAAATAGGGGGGGATGGTCCACTGAAGCTTTCTTT. It translates to CASQNRGGWSTEAFF. Looking up the rest from reference TRBV19 and TRBJ1-1 gives the full variable domain: DGGITQSPKYLFRKEGQNVTLSCEQNLNHDAMYWYRQDPGQGLRLIYYSQIVNDFQKGDIAEGYSVSREKKESFPLTVTSAQKNPTAFYLCASQNRGGWSTEAFFGQGTRLTVV.